Here is one TCR beta chain with its context. Its specificity is unknown. V lost 5 bases and J 4 bases, leaving 14 bases between the germline ends. The CDR3 sequence is 14 residues long. The germline V gene has CDR1 LNHDA and CDR2 SQIVND (reference sequence). The record originates from a study of cytomegalovirus exposure and HLA in healthy donors. Study observations and caveats: Reports described diagnosis of cytomegalovirus status by the classifier as highly specific and sensitive. Differences between HLA loci emerged in a later analysis of TCR association rates, with DRB1 most and HLA-C fewest. Sequencing depth across donors, presence/absence analyses assumed, was roughly uniform.

It was with 60 Vbeta and 13 Jbeta primers that the PCR ran. In the authors' workflow: Later work found approximately 80 million unique TCR beta chains, with some 11 million shared. Clones were sequenced by immunoSEQ multiplex PCR, and TCRdb holds only the in-frame ones, with some missing. Clone size and the V and J calls come from that table; the DNA yielded D and trimming. Altogether approximately 180,000 clones are present, 75% to 85% being singletons, with the ten largest covering less than 15%. This receptor was identified in a woman aged 50 to 60 in good health and CMV-seropositive. Sequencing was carried out using PBMCs. V gene TRBV19 combines with J gene TRBJ1-1, with D possibly matching TRBD1 (5 bases). The CDR3 DNA reads as TGTGCCAGTAGTGACGCAGGGTGGAGCACTGAAGCTTTCTTT. It translates to CASSDAGWSTEAFF.